This TCR beta chain was retrieved from a study of Graves' ophthalmopathy and Graves' hyperthyroidism. This CDR3 contains 15 residues. V was pared by 3 bases and J by 9 bases, with 11 bases of the junction left unmatched. The table lists this clonotype with many counts. The study amplified TCR beta CDR3 regions using RNA transcripts. HTBI primers were used in a first-round RT-PCR, which preceded a second-round multiplex PCR. TCRdb re-derived calls from the multiplex PCR reads in MiXCR, one entry per CDR3 protein. The repertoire holds some 350,000 distinct CDR3 sequences, about 18% seen once, with 2.4% in the top ten.

The sequence was collected from an adult woman with stable Graves' hyperthyroidism. Sequencing was done on a sample of peripheral blood. V and J are TRBV12-3 or TRBV12-4 and TRBJ2-7; 10 nucleotides line up with TRBD2. This chain's CDR3 is CASSFTASGGSGQYF. DNA for the CDR3: TGTGCCAGCAGTTTTACGGCTAGCGGGGGTTCAGGGCAGTACTTC.